A single T cell receptor beta chain is shown here with its context. Per germline, CDR1 SNHLY and CDR2 FYNNEI. The ends were cut back, 6 bases at V and 0 bases at J, with 5 bases in the middle. The CDR3 is made up of 12 amino acids. The sample is drawn from a study of blood T cell repertoires in COVID-19. The wider study: The origin of the acute and convalescent COVID-19 samples was the United States, Italy and Spain. PBMCs, B-cell-depleted T cells, or T cells were the source of the cDNA or gDNA that made up the material.

Sequenced by immunoSEQ multiplex PCR; TCRdb stores in-frame clones only, minus some. This sample has approximately 210,000 clones, with approximately 85% found just once. V and J are TRBV2 and TRBJ2-5; D call uncertain. The sequenced sample was peripheral blood. The clonotype comes from a woman in her 70s with active or convalescent COVID-19. As DNA, the CDR3 is TGTGCCAGCAGCTCCTACCAAGAGACCCAGTACTTC. Its protein is CASSSYQETQYF.